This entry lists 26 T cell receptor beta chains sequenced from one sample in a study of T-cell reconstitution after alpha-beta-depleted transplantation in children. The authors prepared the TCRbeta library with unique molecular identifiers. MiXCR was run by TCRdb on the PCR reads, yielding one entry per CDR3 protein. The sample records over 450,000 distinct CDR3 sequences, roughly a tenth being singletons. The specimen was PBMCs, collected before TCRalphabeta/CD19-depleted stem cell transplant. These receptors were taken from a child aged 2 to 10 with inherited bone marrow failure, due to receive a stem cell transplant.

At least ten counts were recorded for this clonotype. The CDR3: CASSKTGVETQYF. CDR3 sequence (DNA): TGTGCCAGCAGCAAAACAGGGGTGGAGACCCAGTACTTC. The V and J genes are TRBV6-1 and TRBJ2-5; 7 nucleotides line up with TRBD1. CDR1 and CDR2 from the germline V gene are MNHNS and SASEGT. The CDR3 runs 13 residues. V dropped 6 bases and J dropped 5; count of bases not matched to a gene: 6.

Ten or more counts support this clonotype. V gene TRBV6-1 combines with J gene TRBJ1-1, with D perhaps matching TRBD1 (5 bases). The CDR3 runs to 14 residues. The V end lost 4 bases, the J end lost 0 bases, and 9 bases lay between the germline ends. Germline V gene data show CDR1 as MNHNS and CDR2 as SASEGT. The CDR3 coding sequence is TGTGCCAGCAGTGCCCGGACATTGAACACTGAAGCTTTCTTT. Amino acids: CASSARTLNTEAFF.

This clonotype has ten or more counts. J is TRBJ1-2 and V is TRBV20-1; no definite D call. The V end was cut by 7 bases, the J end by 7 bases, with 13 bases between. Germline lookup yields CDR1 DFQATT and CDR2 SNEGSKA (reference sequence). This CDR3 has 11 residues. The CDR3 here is CSVEVAGGYTF. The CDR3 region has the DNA TGCAGTGTCGAGGTAGCGGGTGGCTACACCTTC.

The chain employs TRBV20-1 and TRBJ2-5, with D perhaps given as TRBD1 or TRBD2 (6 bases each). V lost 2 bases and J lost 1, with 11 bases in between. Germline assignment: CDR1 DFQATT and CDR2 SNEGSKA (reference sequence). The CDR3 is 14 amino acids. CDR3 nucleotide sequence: TGCAGTGCTAGAAGGGGGGACTTCCAAGAGACCCAGTACTTC. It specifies CSARRGDFQETQYF.

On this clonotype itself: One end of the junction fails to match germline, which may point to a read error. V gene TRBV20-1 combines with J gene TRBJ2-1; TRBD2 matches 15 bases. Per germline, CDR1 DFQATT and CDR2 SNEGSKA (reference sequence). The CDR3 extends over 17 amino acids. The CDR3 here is CCARGNKGLAGGNEQFF. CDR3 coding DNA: TGCTGTGCTAGAGGAAATAAGGGACTAGCGGGAGGAAATGAGCAGTTCTTC.

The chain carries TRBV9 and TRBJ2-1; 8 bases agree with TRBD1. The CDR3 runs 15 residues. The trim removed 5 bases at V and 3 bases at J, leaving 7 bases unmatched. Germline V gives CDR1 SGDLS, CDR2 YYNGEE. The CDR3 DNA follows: TGTGCCAGCAGTGTACCGGGACAGGTCTACAATGAGCAGTTCTTC. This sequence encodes CASSVPGQVYNEQFF.

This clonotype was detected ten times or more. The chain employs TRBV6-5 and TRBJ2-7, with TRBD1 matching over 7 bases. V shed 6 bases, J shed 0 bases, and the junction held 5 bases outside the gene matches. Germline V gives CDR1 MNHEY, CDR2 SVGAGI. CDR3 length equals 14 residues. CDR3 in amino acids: CASSRDSISYEQYF. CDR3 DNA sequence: TGTGCCAGCAGCCGGGACAGCATCTCCTACGAGCAGTACTTC.

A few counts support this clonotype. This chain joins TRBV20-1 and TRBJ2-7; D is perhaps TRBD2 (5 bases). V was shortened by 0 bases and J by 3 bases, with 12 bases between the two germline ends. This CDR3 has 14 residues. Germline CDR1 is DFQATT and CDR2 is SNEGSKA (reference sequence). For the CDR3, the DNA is TGCAGTGCTAGAGATGGGGAGTCCCGCTACGAGCAGTACTTC. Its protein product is CSARDGESRYEQYF.

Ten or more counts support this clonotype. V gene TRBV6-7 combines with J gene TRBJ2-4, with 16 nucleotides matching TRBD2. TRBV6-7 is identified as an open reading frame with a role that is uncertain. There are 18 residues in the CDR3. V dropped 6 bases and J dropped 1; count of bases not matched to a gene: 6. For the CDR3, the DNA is TGTGCCAGCAGGGGACTAGCGGGAGGGCCTTGTGCCAAAAACATTCAGTACTTC. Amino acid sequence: CASRGLAGGPCAKNIQYF.

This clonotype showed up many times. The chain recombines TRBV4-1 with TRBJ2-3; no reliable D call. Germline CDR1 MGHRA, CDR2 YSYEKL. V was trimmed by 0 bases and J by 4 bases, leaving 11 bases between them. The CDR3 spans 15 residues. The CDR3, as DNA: TGCGCCAGCAGCCAAGAGGGGTATAGGGCAGATACGCAGTATTTT. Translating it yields CASSQEGYRADTQYF.

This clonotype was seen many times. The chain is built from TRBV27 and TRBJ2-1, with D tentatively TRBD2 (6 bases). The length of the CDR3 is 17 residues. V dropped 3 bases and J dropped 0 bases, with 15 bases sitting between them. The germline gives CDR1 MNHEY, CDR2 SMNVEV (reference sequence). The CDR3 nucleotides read TGTGCCAGCAGTTTCGGACTACCCGAGGACTCCTACAATGAGCAGTTCTTC. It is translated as CASSFGLPEDSYNEQFF.

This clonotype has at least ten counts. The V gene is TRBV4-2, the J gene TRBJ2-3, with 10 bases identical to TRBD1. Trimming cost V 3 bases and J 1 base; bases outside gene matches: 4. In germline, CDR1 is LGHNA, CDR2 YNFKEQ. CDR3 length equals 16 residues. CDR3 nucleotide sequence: TGTGCCAGCAGCCACGGACAGGGGGAGGGCACAGATACGCAGTATTTT. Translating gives CASSHGQGEGTDTQYF.

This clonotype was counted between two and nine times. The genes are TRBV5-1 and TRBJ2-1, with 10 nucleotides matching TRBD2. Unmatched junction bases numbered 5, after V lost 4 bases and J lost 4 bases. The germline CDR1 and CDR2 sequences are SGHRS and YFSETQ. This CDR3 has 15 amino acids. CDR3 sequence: CASSEGLALYNEQFF. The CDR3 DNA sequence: TGCGCCAGCAGCGAGGGACTAGCGCTTTACAATGAGCAGTTCTTC.

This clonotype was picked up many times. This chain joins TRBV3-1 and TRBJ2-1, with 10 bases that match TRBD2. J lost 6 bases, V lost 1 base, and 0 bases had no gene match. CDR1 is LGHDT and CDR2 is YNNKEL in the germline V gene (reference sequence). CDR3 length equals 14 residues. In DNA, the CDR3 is TGTGCCAGCAGCCAAGGGACTAGCGGCAATGAGCAGTTCTTC. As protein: CASSQGTSGNEQFF.

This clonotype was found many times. The CDR3 nucleotides are TGTGCCAGCAACGAACAGGGGGCCGTCCAAGAGACCCAGTACTTC. Amino acids: CASNEQGAVQETQYF. The gene calls are TRBV7-2 and TRBJ2-5; the match to TRBD1 covers 9 bases. CDR1 and CDR2 from the germline V gene are SGHTA and FQGNSA. CDR3 length: 15 amino acids. J gave up 1 base and V 7 bases, and 7 bases lay outside the gene matches.

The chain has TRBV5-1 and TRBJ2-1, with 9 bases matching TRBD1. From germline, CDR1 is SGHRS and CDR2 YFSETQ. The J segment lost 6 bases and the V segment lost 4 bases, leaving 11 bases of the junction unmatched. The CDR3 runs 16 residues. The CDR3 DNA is TGCGCCAGCAGCGGGACAGGGTTCGGGATAGGCAATGAGCAGTTCTTC. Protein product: CASSGTGFGIGNEQFF.

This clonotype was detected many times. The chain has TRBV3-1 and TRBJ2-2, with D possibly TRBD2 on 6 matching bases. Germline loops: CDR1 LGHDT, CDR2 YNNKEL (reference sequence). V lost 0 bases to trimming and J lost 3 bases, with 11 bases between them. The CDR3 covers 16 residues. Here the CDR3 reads CASSQDRRVDTGELFF. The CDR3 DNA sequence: TGTGCCAGCAGCCAAGATCGGAGGGTCGACACCGGGGAGCTGTTTTTT.

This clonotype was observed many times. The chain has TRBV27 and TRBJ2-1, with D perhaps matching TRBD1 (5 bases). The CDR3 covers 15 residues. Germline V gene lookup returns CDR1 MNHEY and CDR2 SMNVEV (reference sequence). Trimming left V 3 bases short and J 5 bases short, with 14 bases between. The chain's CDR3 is CASSLGRVPDNEQFF. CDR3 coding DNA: TGTGCCAGCAGTTTGGGGCGAGTACCCGACAATGAGCAGTTCTTC.

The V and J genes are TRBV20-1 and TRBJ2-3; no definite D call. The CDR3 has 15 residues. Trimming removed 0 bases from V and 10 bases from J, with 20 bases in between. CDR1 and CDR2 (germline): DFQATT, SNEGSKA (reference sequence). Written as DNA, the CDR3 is TGCAGTGCTAGAGATCTTGGGCTAACCTACGATCCGCAGTATTTT. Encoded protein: CSARDLGLTYDPQYF.

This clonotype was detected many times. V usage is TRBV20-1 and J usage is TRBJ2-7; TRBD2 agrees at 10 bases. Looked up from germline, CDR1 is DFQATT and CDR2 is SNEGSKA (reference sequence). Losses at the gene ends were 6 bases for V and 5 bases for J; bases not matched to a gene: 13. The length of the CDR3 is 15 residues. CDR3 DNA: TGCAGTGCCCGACCCGTGGGGCTAGCGGGAGACGAGCAGTACTTC. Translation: CSARPVGLAGDEQYF.

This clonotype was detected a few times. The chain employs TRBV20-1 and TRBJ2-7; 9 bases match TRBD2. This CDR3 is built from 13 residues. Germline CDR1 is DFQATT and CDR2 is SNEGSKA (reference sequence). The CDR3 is CSAGGLAAYEQYF. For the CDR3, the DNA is TGCAGCGCGGGAGGGCTAGCGGCCTACGAGCAGTACTTC.

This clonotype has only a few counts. The CDR3 DNA sequence: TGTGCCAGCAGCTCTTTGGCCAATGAGCAGTTCTTC. Translating gives CASSSLANEQFF. The chain uses TRBV7-2 and TRBJ2-1; unclear D gene. The germline gives CDR1 SGHTA, CDR2 FQGNSA. V dropped 4 bases and J dropped 6 bases, with 7 bases sitting between them. This CDR3 contains 12 residues.

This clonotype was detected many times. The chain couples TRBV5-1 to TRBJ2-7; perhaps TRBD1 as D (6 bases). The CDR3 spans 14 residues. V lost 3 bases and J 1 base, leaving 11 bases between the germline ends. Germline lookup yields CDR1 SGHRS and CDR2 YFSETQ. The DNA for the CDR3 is TGCGCCAGCAGCTACGACAGGAGATCCTACGAGCAGTACTTC. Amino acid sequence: CASSYDRRSYEQYF.

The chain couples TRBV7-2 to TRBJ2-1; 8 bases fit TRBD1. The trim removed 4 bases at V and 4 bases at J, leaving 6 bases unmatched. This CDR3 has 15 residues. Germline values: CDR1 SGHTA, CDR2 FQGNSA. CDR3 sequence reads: CASSSGQGWYNEQFF. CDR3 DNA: TGTGCCAGCAGCTCCGGACAGGGTTGGTACAATGAGCAGTTCTTC.

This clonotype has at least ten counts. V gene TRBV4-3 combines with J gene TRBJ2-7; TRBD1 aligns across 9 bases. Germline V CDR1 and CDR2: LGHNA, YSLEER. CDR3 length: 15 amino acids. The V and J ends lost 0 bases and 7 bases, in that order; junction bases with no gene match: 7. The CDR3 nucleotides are TGCGCCAGCAGCCAAGATTCAGGGACAGGGAGAGAGCAGTACTTC. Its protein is CASSQDSGTGREQYF.

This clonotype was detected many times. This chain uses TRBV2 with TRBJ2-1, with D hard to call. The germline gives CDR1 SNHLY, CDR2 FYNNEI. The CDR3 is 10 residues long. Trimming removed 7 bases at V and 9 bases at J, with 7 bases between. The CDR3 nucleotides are TGTGCCAGCAAGGTCCGTGAGCAGTTCTTC. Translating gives CASKVREQFF.